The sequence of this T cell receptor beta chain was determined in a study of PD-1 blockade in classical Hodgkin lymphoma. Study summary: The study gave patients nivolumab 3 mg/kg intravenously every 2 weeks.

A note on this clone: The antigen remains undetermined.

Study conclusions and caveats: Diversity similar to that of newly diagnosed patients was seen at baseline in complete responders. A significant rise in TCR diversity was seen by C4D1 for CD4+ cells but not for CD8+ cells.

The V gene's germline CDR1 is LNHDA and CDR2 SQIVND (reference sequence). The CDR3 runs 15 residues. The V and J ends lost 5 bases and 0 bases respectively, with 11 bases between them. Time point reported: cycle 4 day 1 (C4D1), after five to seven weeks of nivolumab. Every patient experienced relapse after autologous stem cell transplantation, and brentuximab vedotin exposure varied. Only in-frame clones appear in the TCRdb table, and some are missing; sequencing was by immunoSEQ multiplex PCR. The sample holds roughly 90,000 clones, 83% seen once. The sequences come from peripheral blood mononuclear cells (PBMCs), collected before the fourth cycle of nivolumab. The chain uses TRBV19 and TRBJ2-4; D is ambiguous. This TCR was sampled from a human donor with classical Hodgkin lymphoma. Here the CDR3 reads CASSGRKIAKNIQYF. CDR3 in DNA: TGTGCCAGTAGTGGAAGAAAAATAGCCAAAAACATTCAGTACTTC.